Listed below are T cell receptor beta chains from one sample, sequenced in a study of T cells expressing NK-cell markers. TCRdb reprocessed the 5' RACE reads and stores each CDR3 protein as one record, lacking DNA. The sample data list about 540,000 distinct CDR3 sequences. Sequencing used blood T cells: a sorted CD56 or NKG2C T cell subset, CD4+ or CD8+ T cells, or bulk PBMC T cells (not recorded which). The receptors stem from a man aged 18 to 29 in good health. Each CDR3 is given with its conserved first and last residue. The order of the fields is CDR3 protein, J gene, V gene.

cdr3_aa: CASEGLDFRGELFF
j_call: TRBJ2-2
v_call: TRBV3-1

cdr3_aa: CACLGDSGPYEQYF
j_call: TRBJ2-7
v_call: TRBV30

cdr3_aa: CSVEQSMNTEAFF
j_call: TRBJ1-1
v_call: TRBV29-1

cdr3_aa: CASSVDLGNIQYF
j_call: TRBJ2-4
v_call: TRBV9

cdr3_aa: CATIGSEYTEAFF
j_call: TRBJ1-1
v_call: TRBV10-3

cdr3_aa: CASSSTKPDIFQFF
j_call: TRBJ2-1
v_call: TRBV6-5

cdr3_aa: CASSSLAGGLRWEQYF
j_call: TRBJ2-7
v_call: TRBV27

cdr3_aa: CSVGAPSGSNIQYF
j_call: TRBJ2-4
v_call: TRBV20-1

cdr3_aa: CASSVGRLSEQFF
j_call: TRBJ2-1
v_call: TRBV9

cdr3_aa: CSARVDRGRDETQYF
j_call: TRBJ2-5
v_call: TRBV20-1

cdr3_aa: CASSQDFGVQEQPQHF
j_call: TRBJ1-5
v_call: TRBV4-3

cdr3_aa: CASSFLLAGGPTDTQYF
j_call: TRBJ2-3
v_call: TRBV4-1

cdr3_aa: CSATLQGRLNTEAFF
j_call: TRBJ1-1
v_call: TRBV20-1

cdr3_aa: CASRDGMTGRETQYF
j_call: TRBJ2-5
v_call: TRBV6-2/TRBV6-3

cdr3_aa: CSVGGGPANEQYF
j_call: TRBJ2-7
v_call: TRBV29-1

cdr3_aa: CASSHVAGLGTEAFF
j_call: TRBJ1-1
v_call: TRBV4-2

cdr3_aa: CATSRDRAAGARRDTQYF
j_call: TRBJ2-3
v_call: TRBV15

cdr3_aa: CASSQVRGEADQPQHF
j_call: TRBJ1-5
v_call: TRBV4-2

cdr3_aa: CASSPMTGTANTEAFF
j_call: TRBJ1-1
v_call: TRBV3-1

cdr3_aa: CASSRGRENTGELFF
j_call: TRBJ2-2
v_call: TRBV28

cdr3_aa: CSATRGSGYTF
j_call: TRBJ1-2
v_call: TRBV20-1

cdr3_aa: CASSPGTSSSTDTQYF
j_call: TRBJ2-3
v_call: TRBV7-9

cdr3_aa: CSVERLAGGWDEQFF
j_call: TRBJ2-1
v_call: TRBV29-1

cdr3_aa: CASSQVAGGHEQFF
j_call: TRBJ2-1
v_call: TRBV14

cdr3_aa: CASSARTGQETQYF
j_call: TRBJ2-5
v_call: TRBV7-8

cdr3_aa: CASGYTGPTEAFF
j_call: TRBJ1-1
v_call: TRBV12-5

cdr3_aa: CASSQAGVLNEKLFF
j_call: TRBJ1-4
v_call: TRBV4-3

cdr3_aa: CASSFSTANTDTQYF
j_call: TRBJ2-3
v_call: TRBV27

cdr3_aa: CSGLQGLRERRSGSTDTQYF
j_call: TRBJ2-3
v_call: TRBV29-1

cdr3_aa: CASSSSFGYEQYF
j_call: TRBJ2-7
v_call: TRBV7-9

cdr3_aa: CAISESGSFSYNEQFF
j_call: TRBJ2-1
v_call: TRBV10-3

cdr3_aa: CASSEMSGASSYEQYF
j_call: TRBJ2-7
v_call: TRBV10-2

cdr3_aa: CSARGTSGIDEQYF
j_call: TRBJ2-7
v_call: TRBV20-1

cdr3_aa: CASSFTTEANYGYTF
j_call: TRBJ1-2
v_call: TRBV5-1

cdr3_aa: CSVKTSGSYEQYF
j_call: TRBJ2-7
v_call: TRBV29-1

cdr3_aa: CSVWGGESTDTQYF
j_call: TRBJ2-3
v_call: TRBV29-1

cdr3_aa: CASRPRTGTAYSNQPQHF
j_call: TRBJ1-5
v_call: TRBV28

cdr3_aa: CASSLASIGLAVGEQYF
j_call: TRBJ2-7
v_call: TRBV5-1

cdr3_aa: CASRLLPGTEAKNIQYF
j_call: TRBJ2-4
v_call: TRBV7-9

cdr3_aa: CASSTGPKPGDTQYF
j_call: TRBJ2-3
v_call: TRBV6-1

cdr3_aa: CASSSQPGLSLQRRTGELFF
j_call: TRBJ2-2
v_call: TRBV7-2

cdr3_aa: CASSTFHSGSINEQYF
j_call: TRBJ2-7
v_call: TRBV9

cdr3_aa: CASSPLAGPEETQYF
j_call: TRBJ2-5
v_call: TRBV7-9

cdr3_aa: CASSPGLGNSPLHF
j_call: TRBJ1-6
v_call: TRBV12-3/TRBV12-4

cdr3_aa: CASSSEGSGRGETQYF
j_call: TRBJ2-5
v_call: TRBV5-1

cdr3_aa: CAWSGGTGGQYF
j_call: TRBJ2-3
v_call: TRBV30

cdr3_aa: CASSFASGRVNEQFF
j_call: TRBJ2-1
v_call: TRBV7-8

cdr3_aa: CSARDRGRETQYF
j_call: TRBJ2-5
v_call: TRBV20-1

cdr3_aa: CASSIWGQGANEQYF
j_call: TRBJ2-7
v_call: TRBV5-1

cdr3_aa: CSVERYGGSSYEQYF
j_call: TRBJ2-7
v_call: TRBV29-1

cdr3_aa: CASSLAGDGTEAFF
j_call: TRBJ1-1
v_call: TRBV5-5

cdr3_aa: CASRYDRGAYGYTF
j_call: TRBJ1-2
v_call: TRBV28

cdr3_aa: CASKAGRETQYF
j_call: TRBJ2-5
v_call: TRBV25-1

cdr3_aa: CASHSMGVPDTQYF
j_call: TRBJ2-3
v_call: TRBV25-1

cdr3_aa: CATSRLSGIQETQYF
j_call: TRBJ2-5
v_call: TRBV15